These 27 T cell receptor beta chains share one sample of origin, sequenced in a study of shared T cell receptors in the human thymus. The assay was immunoSEQ multiplex PCR, and TCRdb's table has in-frame clones only and misses some. The table has about 660,000 clones, around 87% seen once. The data were also submitted as part of a second study, on human thymus T cells.

The sequenced material came from thymocytes. These receptors all come from a boy in the first two years of life with a congenital heart defect.

The chain uses TRBV4-1 and TRBJ2-1; TRBD2 is a possible D gene (6 bases). V dropped 2 bases and J dropped 5 bases, with 22 bases sitting between them. The germline V gene has CDR1 MGHRA and CDR2 YSYEKL. This CDR3 contains 18 residues. CDR3 bases: TGCGCCAGCAGCCAAATCATTGACGACGGGAGTAGAGACAATGAGCAGTTCTTC. Protein sequence: CASSQIIDDGSRDNEQFF.

This chain joins TRBV7-2 and TRBJ2-4; TRBD2 might be the D (5 bases). Deletions cut 1 base from V and 0 bases from J, with 10 bases between. This CDR3 is 16 amino acids long. Germline V lookup: CDR1 SGHTA, CDR2 FQGNSA. CDR3 in DNA: TGTGCCAGCAGCTTAGGCGGGCTTCTAGCCAAAAACATTCAGTACTTC. Residues: CASSLGGLLAKNIQYF.

V gene TRBV18 combines with J gene TRBJ2-3, with a weak D call TRBD2 (5 bases). The V end lost 5 bases, the J end lost 5 bases, and 14 bases lay between the germline ends. From germline, CDR1 is KGHSH and CDR2 LQKENI. The CDR3 runs 14 residues. CDR3 sequence: CASSLEASGDTQYF. The CDR3 DNA reads TGTGCCAGCTCATTGGAGGCCTCCGGAGATACGCAGTATTTT.

This clone appeared a single time. The chain links TRBV4-3 to TRBJ2-7, with 7 nucleotides matching TRBD2. This CDR3 has 17 amino acids. V trimming: 0 bases; J trimming: 5 bases; junction bases outside the gene matches: 13. The V gene's germline CDR1 is LGHNA and CDR2 YSLEER. The CDR3 DNA reads as TGCGCCAGCAGCCAAGAGGCCGCCGGCGGGAGTCGTCACGAGCAGTACTTC. Residues: CASSQEAAGGSRHEQYF.

This clone was seen only once. V gene TRBV23-1 combines with J gene TRBJ1-2, with D tentatively TRBD1 (5 bases). TRBV23-1 is assigned to the ORF class and has an uncertain function. CDR3 size: 19 residues. Trimming took 2 bases from V and 3 from J, leaving 25 bases between them. The CDR3 sequence: CASSQKPNWGPGRDYGYTF. CDR3 nucleotide sequence: TGCGCCAGCAGTCAAAAACCTAATTGGGGCCCCGGTAGGGACTATGGCTACACCTTC.

The chain links TRBV27 to TRBJ1-2, with TRBD1 matching over 10 bases. Germline trimming cut 3 bases from V and 8 bases from J; bases unmatched to any gene: 15. The CDR3 extends over 17 amino acids. Germline CDR1 reads MNHEY; CDR2 reads SMNVEV (reference sequence). Here the CDR3 DNA reads TGTGCCAGCAGTTTCCAAAGAACGGGACAGGGGACTCGAGGCTACACCTTC. Protein: CASSFQRTGQGTRGYTF.

This clone turned up a few times. The chain couples TRBV7-4 to TRBJ1-1, with a possible D match to TRBD1 (5 bases). The CDR3 runs 13 residues. Trimming took off 4 bases at V and 6 bases at J, with 12 bases between the two ends. From germline, CDR1 is SGHVT and CDR2 SQSDAQ. The CDR3 loop is CASSYRGGAEAFF. CDR3 coding DNA: TGTGCCAGCAGCTACCGGGGGGGGGCTGAAGCTTTCTTT.

The rearrangement uses TRBV7-9 and TRBJ2-3; D is uncertain. This CDR3 region has 16 residues. Germline lookup yields CDR1 SEHNR and CDR2 FQNEAQ (reference sequence). V lost 5 bases, J lost 2 bases, and 17 bases lay in between. This CDR3 is CASSPPERPPTDTQYF. CDR3 coding DNA: TGTGCCAGCAGCCCTCCTGAGCGACCCCCCACAGATACGCAGTATTTT.

This clone has a single count. CDR3 residues: CASSQDGGQGSTDTQYF. The CDR3 DNA is TGCGCCAGCAGCCAAGATGGGGGACAGGGGAGTACAGATACGCAGTATTTT. The chain uses TRBV4-1 and TRBJ2-3; 10 positions agree with TRBD1. Germline trimming cut 0 bases from V and 3 bases from J; bases unmatched to any gene: 6. The CDR3 sequence is 17 residues long. Germline V lookup: CDR1 MGHRA, CDR2 YSYEKL.

This chain uses TRBV28 with TRBJ1-4; 9 bases line up with TRBD1. CDR1 is MDHEN and CDR2 is SYDVKM in the germline V gene. V was pared by 7 bases and J by 2 bases, with 11 bases of the junction left unmatched. The CDR3 sequence is 17 residues long. The chain's CDR3 is CASIPGQGFITNEKLFF. CDR3 DNA sequence: TGTGCCAGCATCCCGGGACAGGGCTTTATCACTAATGAAAAACTGTTTTTT.

The V call is TRBV2, the J call TRBJ2-1; 9 bases match TRBD2. The CDR3 length is 16 residues. V dropped 2 bases and J dropped 8; count of bases not matched to a gene: 10. Germline CDR1 and CDR2: SNHLY and FYNNEI. CDR3 residues: CASSELGGGGAHEQFF. DNA for the CDR3: TGTGCCAGCAGTGAACTCGGGGGCGGGGGGGCCCATGAGCAGTTCTTC.

The chain carries TRBV5-1 and TRBJ1-2; D might be TRBD1 (5 bases). Between the trimmed V and J ends, which lost 4 bases and 8 bases, there was a span of 18 bases. This CDR3 spans 14 amino acids. CDR1 SGHRS and CDR2 YFSETQ come from the germline V gene. The CDR3 sequence is CASSPGRRDGGYTF. In DNA form, the CDR3 reads TGCGCCAGCAGCCCAGGGCGGAGGGACGGCGGCTACACCTTC.

The chain uses TRBV9 and TRBJ1-1, with D unresolved. V was clipped by 0 bases and J by 0 bases, with 12 bases between them. The length of the CDR3 is 16 residues. Germline V gives CDR1 SGDLS, CDR2 YYNGEE. CDR3 in amino acids: CASSVVTARLNTEAFF. In nucleotides, the CDR3 is TGTGCCAGCAGCGTAGTAACAGCCCGACTGAACACTGAAGCTTTCTTT.

The chain joins TRBV27 to TRBJ1-5; unclear D gene. CDR1 is MNHEY and CDR2 is SMNVEV in the germline V gene (reference sequence). The CDR3 runs 13 residues. V was cut by 0 bases and J by 10 bases, with 10 bases left in between. The CDR3 region is CASSLSPGSPQHF. In DNA form, the CDR3 reads TGTGCCAGCAGTTTATCGCCCGGGAGCCCCCAGCATTTT.

CDR3 loop: CASSVGGRAWGNTQYF. The CDR3 DNA follows: TGTGCCAGCAGCGTTGGCGGGAGGGCCTGGGGGAATACGCAGTATTTT. The genes are TRBV9 and TRBJ2-3, with 9 bases aligning to TRBD2. CDR1 and CDR2 (germline): SGDLS, YYNGEE. Trimming at V came to 2 bases and at J to 7 bases, leaving 11 bases not matched to a gene. The CDR3 is 16 amino acids.

V is TRBV11-2 and J is TRBJ2-7; 7 bases map to TRBD2. Germline loops: CDR1 SGHAT, CDR2 FQNNGV. With V trimmed by 1 base and J by 7 bases, 1 base remained unmatched. CDR3 size: 12 residues. The CDR3 here is CASSLVGREQYF. Here the CDR3 DNA reads TGTGCCAGCAGCTTAGTCGGGAGGGAGCAGTACTTC. Filled out from reference TRBV11-2 and TRBJ2-7, the complete variable domain reads EAGVAQSPRYKIIEKRQSVAFWCNPISGHATLYWYQQILGQGPKLLIQFQNNGVVDDSQLPKDRFSAERLKGVDSTLKIQPAKLEDSAVYLCASSLVGREQYFGPGTRLTVT.

The chain couples TRBV5-4 to TRBJ2-3; 10 positions match TRBD2. The CDR3 consists of 17 residues. With V trimmed by 0 bases and J by 1 base, 5 bases remained unmatched. Per germline, CDR1 SGHNT and CDR2 YYREEE (reference sequence). This CDR3 is CASSLELAGVGTDTQYF. CDR3 nucleotide sequence: TGTGCCAGCAGCTTGGAGCTAGCGGGAGTAGGCACAGATACGCAGTATTTT. The full variable domain, with the rest looked up from reference TRBV5-4 and TRBJ2-3, is ETGVTQSPTHLIKTRGQQVTLRCSSQSGHNTVSWYQQALGQGPQFIFQYYREEENGRGNFPPRFSGLQFPNYSSELNVNALELDDSALYLCASSLELAGVGTDTQYFGPGTRLTVL.

This clone was recorded once. The CDR3 DNA reads TGTGCCACCAGCAGCGGGACACCGAACTATGGCTACACCTTC. Translated, it gives CATSSGTPNYGYTF. The chain couples TRBV15 to TRBJ1-2, with D possibly matching TRBD1 (6 bases). The germline gives CDR1 LNHNV, CDR2 YYDKDF (reference sequence). The CDR3 contains 14 residues. V was shortened by 3 bases and J by 2 bases, with 10 bases between the two germline ends.

The chain uses TRBV28 and TRBJ1-1, with no clear D. Germline CDR1 is MDHEN and CDR2 is SYDVKM. The CDR3 runs 12 residues. V was clipped by 5 bases and J by 5 bases, with 9 bases between them. The CDR3 sequence: CASSPIYTEAFF. CDR3 nucleotides: TGTGCCAGCAGTCCCATCTATACTGAAGCTTTCTTT.

The chain carries TRBV19 and TRBJ1-4; the match to TRBD1 covers 8 bases. CDR3 length: 16 amino acids. Germline V CDR1 and CDR2: LNHDA, SQIVND (reference sequence). The V gene end was trimmed by 4 bases and the J gene end by 3 bases; junction bases not matched to a gene: 7. CDR3 loop: CASSTTDRDSNEKLFF. In nucleotides, the CDR3 is TGTGCCAGTAGTACAACGGACAGGGATTCTAATGAAAAACTGTTTTTT.

In this sample, this clone turned up a few times. J is TRBJ1-4 and V is TRBV5-3; weak D call: TRBD1 (6 bases). TRBV5-3 is an open reading frame, and its role is uncertain. CDR3 size: 15 residues. Trimming took 4 bases from V and 8 from J, leaving 18 bases between them. CDR3 nucleotide sequence: TGTGCCAGAAGCACCAGGACAGCTACACGGGAAAAACTGTTTTTT. Its translation is CARSTRTATREKLFF.

The CDR3 DNA sequence: TGTGCCATCAGTAGCGGTAATGAAAAACTGTTTTTT. It yields the protein CAISSGNEKLFF. This chain uses TRBV10-3 with TRBJ1-4; no firm D call. With 5 bases removed from V and 4 bases from J, the gap between germline ends came to 5 bases. Germline CDR1 reads ENHRY; CDR2 reads SYGVKD. CDR3 length: 12 amino acids.

The chain has TRBV27 and TRBJ1-1, with D possibly TRBD1 on 5 matching bases. Germline assignment: CDR1 MNHEY and CDR2 SMNVEV (reference sequence). This CDR3 is 16 amino acids long. V was shortened by 4 bases and J by 3 bases, with 18 bases between the two germline ends. Here the CDR3 reads CASSCHRGLLDTEAFF. The CDR3 DNA is TGTGCCAGCAGTTGCCATCGGGGACTTTTAGACACTGAAGCTTTCTTT.

CDR3 DNA sequence: TGTGCCAGCAGTCCCGGGACAGGGGGCGATGGCTACACCTTC. This encodes CASSPGTGGDGYTF. This sequence joins TRBV27 and TRBJ1-2; TRBD1 agrees at 12 bases. Germline CDR1 and CDR2: MNHEY and SMNVEV (reference sequence). Germline trimming cut 5 bases from V and 6 bases from J; bases unmatched to any gene: 4. This CDR3 spans 14 amino acids.

The CDR3 reads CASSVARTGLGWQYF. The CDR3 DNA is TGTGCCAGCAGTGTAGCCAGGACAGGCTTGGGCTGGCAGTACTTC. The rearrangement links TRBV2 to TRBJ2-7, with 7 bases lining up with TRBD1. This CDR3 is 15 amino acids long. In germline, CDR1 is SNHLY, CDR2 FYNNEI. V shed 4 bases and J 9 bases; nucleotides not matched to a gene: 15.

The chain employs TRBV4-3 and TRBJ1-2; a weak D match, TRBD1 (6 bases). Germline CDR1 reads LGHNA; CDR2 reads YSLEER. The V end lost 0 bases, the J end lost 7 bases, and 12 bases lay between the germline ends. This CDR3 contains 14 residues. CDR3 DNA: TGCGCCAGCAGCCAAGATCATCGGGGGGCTGGCTACACCTTC. Translation gives CASSQDHRGAGYTF.

This chain joins TRBV5-1 and TRBJ2-7; 8 bases are shared with TRBD1. Germline assignment: CDR1 SGHRS and CDR2 YFSETQ. The CDR3 contains 13 residues. The V segment lost 4 bases and the J segment 6 bases; nucleotides outside the gene matches: 6. The CDR3 DNA reads TGCGCCAGCAGCCAAACCAGGGGGCTCGAGCAGTACTTC. Translating gives CASSQTRGLEQYF. The full variable domain, completed using reference TRBV5-1 and TRBJ2-7, is KAGVTQTPRYLIKTRGQQVTLSCSPISGHRSVSWYQQTPGQGLQFLFEYFSETQRNKGNFPGRFSGRQFSNSRSEMNVSTLELGDSALYLCASSQTRGLEQYFGPGTRLTVT.